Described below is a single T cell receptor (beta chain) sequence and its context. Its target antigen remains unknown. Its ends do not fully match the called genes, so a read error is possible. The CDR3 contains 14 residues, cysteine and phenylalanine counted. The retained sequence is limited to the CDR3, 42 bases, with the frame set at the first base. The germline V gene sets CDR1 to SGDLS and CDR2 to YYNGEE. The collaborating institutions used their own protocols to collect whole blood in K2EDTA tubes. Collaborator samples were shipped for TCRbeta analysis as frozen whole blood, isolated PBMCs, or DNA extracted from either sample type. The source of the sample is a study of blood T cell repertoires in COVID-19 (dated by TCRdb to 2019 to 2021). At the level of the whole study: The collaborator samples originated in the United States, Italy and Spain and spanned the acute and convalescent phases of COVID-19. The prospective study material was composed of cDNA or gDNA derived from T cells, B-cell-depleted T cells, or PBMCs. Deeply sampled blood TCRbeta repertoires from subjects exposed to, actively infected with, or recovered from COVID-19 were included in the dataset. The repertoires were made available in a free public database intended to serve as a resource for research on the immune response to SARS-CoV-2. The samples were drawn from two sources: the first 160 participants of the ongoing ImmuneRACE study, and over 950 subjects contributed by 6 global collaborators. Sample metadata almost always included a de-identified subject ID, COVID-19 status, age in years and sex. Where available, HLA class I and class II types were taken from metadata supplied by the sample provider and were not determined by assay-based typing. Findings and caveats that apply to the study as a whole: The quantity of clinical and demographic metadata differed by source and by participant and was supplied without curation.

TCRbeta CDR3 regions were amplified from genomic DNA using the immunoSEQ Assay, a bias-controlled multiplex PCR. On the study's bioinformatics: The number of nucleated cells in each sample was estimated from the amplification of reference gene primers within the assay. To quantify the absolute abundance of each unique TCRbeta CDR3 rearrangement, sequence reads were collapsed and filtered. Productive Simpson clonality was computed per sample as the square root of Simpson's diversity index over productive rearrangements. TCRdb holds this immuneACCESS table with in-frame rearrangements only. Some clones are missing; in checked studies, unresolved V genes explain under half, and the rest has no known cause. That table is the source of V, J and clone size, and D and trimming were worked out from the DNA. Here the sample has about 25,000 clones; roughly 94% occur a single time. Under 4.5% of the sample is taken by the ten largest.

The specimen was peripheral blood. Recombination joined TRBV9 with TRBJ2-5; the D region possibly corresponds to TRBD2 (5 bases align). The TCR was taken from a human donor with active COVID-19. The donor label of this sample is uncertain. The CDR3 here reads CASNVLGSQETQYF. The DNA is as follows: TGTGCCAGCAACGTACTAGGCTCCCAAGAGACCCAGTACTTC.